The 10 T cell receptor beta chains below come from one sample, sequenced in a study of blood T cell repertoires in COVID-19. Profiled with immunoSEQ multiplex PCR; TCRdb holds only in-frame clones, not every one. The sample lists about 93,000 clones; 89% were seen once. Specimen: peripheral blood. The receptors originated from a man aged 50-59 years with acute or convalescent COVID-19.

V gene TRBV25-1 combines with J gene TRBJ1-1, with TRBD1 matching 7 bases. The CDR3 length is 12 residues. V shed 4 bases and J 8 bases; nucleotides not matched to a gene: 4. From germline, CDR1 is MGHDK and CDR2 SYGVNS. In nucleotides, the CDR3 is TGTGCCAGCAGTGGCGGGACAGCCGAAGCTTTCTTT. Its translation: CASSGGTAEAFF.

The genes are TRBV14 and TRBJ1-1; D may be TRBD1 (5 bases). CDR3 size: 15 residues. Germline-derived CDR1 and CDR2 are SGHDN and FVKESK. V lost 2 bases and J lost 0, with 10 bases in between. The CDR3 region is CASSQTGVVNTEAFF. CDR3 DNA sequence: TGTGCCAGCAGCCAAACGGGGGTTGTGAACACTGAAGCTTTCTTT. The full variable domain, in which reference TRBV14 and TRBJ1-1 provide the parts outside the CDR3, is EAGVTQFPSHSVIEKGQTVTLRCDPISGHDNLYWYRRVMGKEIKFLLHFVKESKQDESGMPNNRFLAERTGGTYSTLKVQPAELEDSGVYFCASSQTGVVNTEAFFGQGTRLTVV.

This clone came up once. The V call is TRBV5-1, the J call TRBJ2-2; TRBD2 might be the D (5 bases). The CDR3 contains 14 residues. V lost 7 bases and J lost 1, with 11 bases in between. CDR1 and CDR2 (germline): SGHRS, YFSETQ. As DNA, the CDR3 is TGCGCCAGCGGGCGAGCGGTGAACACCGGGGAGCTGTTTTTT. It is translated as CASGRAVNTGELFF.

The chain joins TRBV6-5 to TRBJ1-2; no firm D call. CDR1 is MNHEY, CDR2 SVGAGI, per germline. The CDR3 loop spans 12 amino acids. Trimming removed 6 bases at V and 7 bases at J, with 12 bases between. For the CDR3, the DNA is TGTGCCAGCAGACCTCCATCGGGTGGCTACACCTTC. Translation: CASRPPSGGYTF.

J is TRBJ1-2 and V is TRBV15; tentative D call: TRBD1 (5 bases). Trimming took 5 bases from V and 4 from J, leaving 14 bases between them. The CDR3 totals 14 residues. In germline, CDR1 is LNHNV, CDR2 YYDKDF (reference sequence). This CDR3 reads CATSPDTLPYGYTF. The CDR3, as DNA: TGTGCCACCAGCCCGGACACCCTGCCCTATGGCTACACCTTC. Drawing the rest from reference TRBV15 and TRBJ1-2, the complete variable domain is DAMVIQNPRYQVTQFGKPVTLSCSQTLNHNVMYWYQQKSSQAPKLLFHYYDKDFNNEADTPDNFQSRRPNTSFCFLDIRSPGLGDTAMYLCATSPDTLPYGYTFGSGTRLTVV.

This chain connects TRBV5-1 to TRBJ2-3; 13 positions match TRBD2. From germline, CDR1 is SGHRS and CDR2 YFSETQ. There are 17 residues in the CDR3. V lost 0 bases, J lost 3 bases, and 4 bases stayed unmatched. The CDR3 nucleotides are TGCGCCAGCAGCTTGGGACTAGCGGGGGGCGGGACAGATACGCAGTATTTT. Translation: CASSLGLAGGGTDTQYF.

V usage is TRBV27 and J usage is TRBJ2-2; D is unresolved. Trimming pared 5 bases from V and 0 bases from J, leaving 4 bases between. Germline lookup yields CDR1 MNHEY and CDR2 SMNVEV (reference sequence). This CDR3 is 13 amino acids long. CDR3 in DNA: TGTGCCAGCAGTACGGCGAACACCGGGGAGCTGTTTTTT. Amino acid sequence: CASSTANTGELFF.

The chain is built from TRBV7-9 and TRBJ1-1, with TRBD1 matching 10 bases. Unmatched junction bases numbered 8, after V lost 5 bases and J lost 8 bases. CDR1 is SEHNR and CDR2 is FQNEAQ in the germline V gene (reference sequence). The CDR3 covers 14 residues. In DNA form, the CDR3 reads TGTGCCAGCAGCCCCCCGACAGGGGGCGCCGAAGCTTTCTTT. Translated: CASSPPTGGAEAFF.

This clone was observed a single time. The J gene is TRBJ2-1, the V gene TRBV6-2 or TRBV6-3; 12 bases line up with TRBD2. The length of the CDR3 is 15 residues. The J segment lost 10 bases and the V segment lost 5 bases, leaving 9 bases of the junction unmatched. Germline CDR1 and CDR2: MNHEY and SVGEGT. CDR3: CASSPPGLAGSEQFF. The CDR3 DNA reads as TGTGCCAGCAGTCCCCCGGGACTAGCGGGCAGCGAGCAGTTCTTC.

V and J are TRBV5-1 and TRBJ1-1, with D possibly being TRBD1 (5 bases). V was cut by 1 base and J by 0 bases, with 16 bases left in between. The CDR3 has 17 amino acids. Germline V gene sequence: CDR1 SGHRS, CDR2 YFSETQ. DNA of the CDR3: TGCGCCAGCAGCTTGCGGGCAAGGGGTCTGATGAACACTGAAGCTTTCTTT. It specifies CASSLRARGLMNTEAFF.